A selection of T cell receptor beta chains follows, all from one sample in a study of OX40 agonist ivuxolimab in advanced cancers. The method was immunoSEQ multiplex PCR; TCRdb's version includes in-frame clones alone and lacks a portion of them. The data contain 25,000 to 30,000 clones, around three quarters of them singletons. Source: CD4+ or CD8+ T cells sorted from blood, taken in a trial of the OX40 agonist ivuxolimab. The source of these receptors is an adult with an advanced solid tumor such as melanoma, head and neck, liver or kidney cancer. Both conserved end residues are part of each CDR3. Each record gives: D gene, clone size, J gene, V gene, CDR3 protein, CDR3 DNA. D genes are given only for firm matches. Clone size appears in some rows only: once, few, many, or a class for an expanded clone.

d_gene: -; abundance: few; j_gene: TRBJ1-1; v_gene: TRBV5-5; CDR3aa: CASTRSGNTEAFF; CDR3nt: TGTGCCAGCACCCGTTCGGGCAACACTGAAGCTTTCTTT
d_gene: -; abundance: once; j_gene: TRBJ2-3; v_gene: TRBV18; CDR3aa: CASSPGSGDTQYF; CDR3nt: TGTGCCAGCTCACCAGGATCCGGGGATACGCAGTATTTT
d_gene: -; abundance: -; j_gene: TRBJ1-4; v_gene: TRBV28; CDR3aa: CASSMVAVDEKLFF; CDR3nt: TGTGCCAGCAGTATGGTCGCAGTGGATGAAAAACTGTTTTTT
d_gene: -; abundance: -; j_gene: TRBJ2-3; v_gene: TRBV11-2; CDR3aa: CASSLPDPGLSDTQYF; CDR3nt: TGTGCCAGCAGCCTCCCGGACCCAGGTTTGTCGGATACGCAGTATTTT
d_gene: TRBD1; abundance: -; j_gene: TRBJ1-1; v_gene: TRBV18; CDR3aa: CASSPMGQIKEAFF; CDR3nt: TGTGCCAGCTCACCAATGGGACAGATCAAGGAAGCTTTCTTT
d_gene: -; abundance: -; j_gene: TRBJ1-4; v_gene: TRBV15; CDR3aa: CATSRGGAANEKLFF; CDR3nt: TGTGCCACCAGCAGAGGAGGGGCGGCTAATGAAAAACTGTTTTTT
d_gene: -; abundance: -; j_gene: TRBJ2-1; v_gene: TRBV5-4; CDR3aa: CASSQGYNEQFF; CDR3nt: TGTGCCAGCAGCCAAGGATACAATGAGCAGTTCTTC
d_gene: TRBD1; abundance: -; j_gene: TRBJ1-2; v_gene: TRBV29-1; CDR3aa: CSVDSGQPTGYGYTF; CDR3nt: TGCAGCGTTGACTCGGGACAGCCCACTGGCTATGGCTACACCTTC
d_gene: -; abundance: once; j_gene: TRBJ1-1; v_gene: TRBV30; CDR3aa: CAWRGGGNTEAFF; CDR3nt: TGTGCCTGGAGGGGGGGCGGTAACACTGAAGCTTTCTTT
d_gene: TRBD2; abundance: -; j_gene: TRBJ2-1; v_gene: TRBV29-1; CDR3aa: CSVYGGGYNEQFF; CDR3nt: TGCAGCGTTTACGGGGGGGGATACAATGAGCAGTTCTTC
d_gene: -; abundance: -; j_gene: TRBJ2-7; v_gene: TRBV9; CDR3aa: CASSALGGYEQYF; CDR3nt: TGTGCCAGCAGCGCCCTGGGGGGCTACGAGCAGTACTTC
d_gene: -; abundance: -; j_gene: TRBJ2-7; v_gene: TRBV11-2; CDR3aa: CASSLVASGVEQYF; CDR3nt: TGTGCCAGCAGCTTAGTGGCCTCGGGGGTCGAGCAGTACTTC
d_gene: TRBD2; abundance: -; j_gene: TRBJ2-7; v_gene: TRBV5-1; CDR3aa: CASSLVAGFYEQYF; CDR3nt: TGCGCCAGCAGCTTGGTAGCGGGGTTTTACGAGCAGTACTTC
d_gene: TRBD1; abundance: once; j_gene: TRBJ1-1; v_gene: TRBV5-8; CDR3aa: CASSWGDRAGEAFF; CDR3nt: TGTGCCAGCAGCTGGGGGGACAGGGCTGGTGAAGCTTTCTTT
d_gene: -; abundance: -; j_gene: TRBJ2-6; v_gene: TRBV6-5; CDR3aa: CASSYFSGNVLTF; CDR3nt: TGTGCCAGCAGTTACTTCTCGGGCAACGTCCTGACTTTC
d_gene: TRBD1; abundance: -; j_gene: TRBJ1-2; v_gene: TRBV11-1; CDR3aa: CASSSGQARLGYTF; CDR3nt: TGTGCCAGCAGCTCGGGACAGGCCCGCCTTGGCTACACCTTC
d_gene: -; abundance: -; j_gene: TRBJ2-1; v_gene: TRBV6-5; CDR3aa: CASRQPGTYNEQFF; CDR3nt: TGTGCCAGCAGACAACCCGGAACCTACAATGAGCAGTTCTTC
d_gene: -; abundance: few; j_gene: TRBJ2-1; v_gene: TRBV9; CDR3aa: CASSPDQEVYNEQFF; CDR3nt: TGTGCCAGCAGCCCTGACCAGGAGGTCTACAATGAGCAGTTCTTC
d_gene: TRBD1; abundance: few; j_gene: TRBJ2-1; v_gene: TRBV7-8; CDR3aa: CASSDPRGRGEQFF; CDR3nt: TGTGCCAGCAGCGACCCGAGGGGGCGCGGGGAGCAGTTCTTC
d_gene: -; abundance: -; j_gene: TRBJ2-5; v_gene: TRBV5-1; CDR3aa: CASSSTGQETQYF; CDR3nt: TGCGCCAGCAGCTCTACGGGGCAAGAGACCCAGTACTTC